This T cell receptor (beta chain) was captured by sequencing in a study of T cells in Graves' hyperthyroidism and ophthalmopathy. TCR beta CDR3 sequences were amplified from RNA transcripts. HTBI primers were the set used in a first-round RT-PCR of the TCR CDR3. TCRdb fed the multiplex PCR reads into MiXCR, producing one record per CDR3 protein. The top ten clones hold around 44% of a sample with 500,000 to 600,000 distinct CDR3 sequences, about 46% of them seen once. This clonotype was counted ten times or more. What it binds is unknown. Germline V gene sequence: CDR1 MNHNS, CDR2 SASEGT. The CDR3 spans 14 residues. The J segment lost 2 bases and the V segment lost 4 bases, leaving 4 bases of the junction unmatched. Study-wide points: Onset of ophthalmopathy came a median around 6.5 months after the model predicted it. Most thyroid clonotypes expanded above 0.001 appeared in blood too.

Diagnoses were made from clinical symptoms, serum measures (thyroxine and TRAb), thyroid ultrasound and orbital computed tomography. This receptor was taken from an adult woman with Graves' disease, either hyperthyroidism or ophthalmopathy (not recorded which). This chain uses TRBV6-1 with TRBJ2-5; TRBD2 agrees at 7 bases. The source material was peripheral blood or thyroid tissue (not recorded which). The CDR3 bases are TGTGCCAGCAGTGCCCTAGCGGTACAAGAGACCCAGTACTTC. This codes for CASSALAVQETQYF.